This TCR beta chain was observed in a study of T cell repertoires in cytomegalovirus infection. Study details: Public TCR beta signatures marked donors with CMV infection and the matching HLA.

A word on this clonotype: Its target is unknown.

The CDR3 is made up of 15 amino acids. The V segment lost 4 bases and the J segment 8 bases; nucleotides outside the gene matches: 8. Germline loops: CDR1 LGHNA, CDR2 YNFKEQ. TCRdb called the reads again in MiXCR, with one record for every CDR3 protein. Among about 68,000 distinct CDR3 sequences, 20% to 25% were seen once, and the ten largest hold 79%. Study-level findings and limits: HLA-C-restricted CMV clonotypes gave the most frequent clonotype in two of eight donors. Summed public TCR beta family frequency identified CMV carriers bearing the relevant HLA.

The source of this sequence is a human donor in good health (CMV status not recorded). Some clones in this sample may be carry-over from other donors' samples. The chain joins TRBV4-2 to TRBJ2-1; 10 nucleotides line up with TRBD2. The sample was PBMCs, sequenced either directly or after in vitro stimulation (not recorded which). The CDR3 here is CASSPTSGTTHEQFF. CDR3 DNA sequence: TGTGCCAGCAGCCCTACTAGCGGGACCACCCATGAGCAGTTCTTC.